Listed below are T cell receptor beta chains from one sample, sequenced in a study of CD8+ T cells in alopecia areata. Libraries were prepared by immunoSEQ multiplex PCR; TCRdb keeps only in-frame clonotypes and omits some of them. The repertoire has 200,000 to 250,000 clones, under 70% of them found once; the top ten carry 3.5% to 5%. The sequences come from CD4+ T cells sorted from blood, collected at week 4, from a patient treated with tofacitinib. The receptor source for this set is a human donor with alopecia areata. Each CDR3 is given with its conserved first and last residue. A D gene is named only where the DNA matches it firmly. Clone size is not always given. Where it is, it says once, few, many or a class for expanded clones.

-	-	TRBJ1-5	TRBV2	CASSMGGSGNQPQHF	TGTGCCAGCAGTATGGGGGGCTCTGGCAATCAGCCCCAGCATTTT
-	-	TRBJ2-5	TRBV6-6	CASSYRGGVGETQYF	TGTGCCAGCAGTTATCGAGGGGGGGTAGGAGAGACCCAGTACTTC
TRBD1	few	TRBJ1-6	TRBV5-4	CASSSSGTAYNSPLHF	TGTGCCAGCAGCTCCTCCGGGACAGCCTATAATTCACCCCTCCACTTT
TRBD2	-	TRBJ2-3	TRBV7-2	CASSFGGDTQYF	TGTGCCAGCAGCTTCGGGGGGGATACGCAGTATTTT
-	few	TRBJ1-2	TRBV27	CASSLSTPQSVPPYGYTF	TGTGCCAGCAGTTTATCCACACCTCAGTCGGTACCACCCTATGGCTACACCTTC
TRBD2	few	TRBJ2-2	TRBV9	CASSTSGAGELFF	TGTGCCAGCAGCACTAGCGGGGCCGGGGAGCTGTTTTTT
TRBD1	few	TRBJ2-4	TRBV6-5	CASSLPGQGADIQYF	TGTGCCAGCAGCCTACCGGGACAGGGGGCGGACATTCAGTACTTC
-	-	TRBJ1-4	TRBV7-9	CASSQGLINEKLFF	TGTGCCAGCAGCCAGGGCCTGATAAATGAAAAACTGTTTTTT
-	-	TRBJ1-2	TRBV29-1	CSVFEGGKTKNYGYTF	TGCAGCGTTTTCGAGGGGGGGAAGACGAAAAACTATGGCTACACCTTC
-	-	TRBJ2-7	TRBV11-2	CASSWSVGDEQYF	TGTGCCAGCAGCTGGAGCGTAGGGGACGAGCAGTACTTC
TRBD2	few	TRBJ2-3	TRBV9	CASSSGLAGGRDTQYF	TGTGCCAGCAGCTCGGGACTAGCGGGGGGCCGAGATACGCAGTATTTT
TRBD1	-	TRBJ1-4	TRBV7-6	CASSLSSSGTATEKLFF	TGTGCCAGCAGCCTTTCCTCCTCCGGGACAGCTACCGAAAAACTGTTTTTT
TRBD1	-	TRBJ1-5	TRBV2	CASSENWAGGMGQPQHF	TGTGCCAGCAGTGAGAACTGGGCAGGGGGCATGGGTCAGCCCCAGCATTTT
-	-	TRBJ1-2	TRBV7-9	CASTHTGAGSYGYTF	TGTGCCAGCACACATACCGGGGCAGGGAGCTATGGCTACACCTTC
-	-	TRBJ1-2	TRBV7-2	CASSFGDIRYGYTF	TGTGCCAGCAGCTTTGGGGACATCCGCTATGGCTACACCTTC
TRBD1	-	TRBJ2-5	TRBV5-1	CASSLLGTGQETQYF	TGCGCCAGCAGCTTGTTGGGGACAGGGCAAGAGACCCAGTACTTC
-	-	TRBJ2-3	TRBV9	CASSGTLDTQYF	TGTGCCAGCAGCGGGACCTTAGATACGCAGTATTTT
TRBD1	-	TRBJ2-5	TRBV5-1	CASSKGQTEETQYF	TGCGCCAGCAGCAAGGGACAGACAGAAGAGACCCAGTACTTC
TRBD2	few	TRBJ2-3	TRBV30	CAWIAGGTDTQYF	TGTGCCTGGATTGCGGGGGGGACAGATACGCAGTATTTT
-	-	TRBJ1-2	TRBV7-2	CASSPTMGAGYTF	TGTGCCAGCAGCCCCACGATGGGGGCTGGCTACACCTTC
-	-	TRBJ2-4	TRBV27	CASSLLSENIQYF	TGTGCCAGCAGTTTATTATCGGAAAACATTCAGTACTTC
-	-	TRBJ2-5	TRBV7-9	CASSLGRGVQETQYF	TGTGCCAGCAGCTTAGGCAGGGGAGTCCAAGAGACCCAGTACTTC
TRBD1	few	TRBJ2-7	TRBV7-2	CASSSQGAGYEQYF	TGTGCCAGCAGCTCCCAGGGGGCGGGCTACGAGCAGTACTTC
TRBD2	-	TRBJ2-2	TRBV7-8	CASSESSGGAVTGELFF	TGTGCCAGCAGCGAATCTAGCGGGGGGGCCGTCACCGGGGAGCTGTTTTTT
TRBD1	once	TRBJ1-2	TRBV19	CASSPGQGYGYTF	TGTGCCAGTTCACCGGGACAGGGGTATGGCTACACCTTC
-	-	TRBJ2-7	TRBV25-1	CASSPWGTYEQYF	TGTGCCAGCAGTCCTTGGGGAACCTACGAGCAGTACTTC
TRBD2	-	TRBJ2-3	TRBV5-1	CASSPGLEGDTQYF	TGCGCCAGCAGCCCGGGACTAGAAGGGGATACGCAGTATTTT
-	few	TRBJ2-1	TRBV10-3	CAISESHNGGHEQFF	TGTGCCATCAGTGAATCCCATAATGGGGGACATGAGCAGTTCTTC
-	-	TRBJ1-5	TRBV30	CAWSVVGFNQPQHF	TGTGCCTGGAGTGTAGTTGGGTTCAATCAGCCCCAGCATTTT
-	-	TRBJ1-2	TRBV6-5	CASSPYPGSNYGYTF	TGTGCCAGCAGTCCATACCCAGGGTCTAACTATGGCTACACCTTC
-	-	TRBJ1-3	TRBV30	CAWSNWASSGNTIYF	TGTGCCTGGAGTAATTGGGCGAGCTCTGGAAACACCATATATTTT
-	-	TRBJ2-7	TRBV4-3	CAGQLYRAGSRNEQYF	TGCGCCGGTCAGCTTTATCGAGCGGGTTCACGGAACGAGCAGTACTTC